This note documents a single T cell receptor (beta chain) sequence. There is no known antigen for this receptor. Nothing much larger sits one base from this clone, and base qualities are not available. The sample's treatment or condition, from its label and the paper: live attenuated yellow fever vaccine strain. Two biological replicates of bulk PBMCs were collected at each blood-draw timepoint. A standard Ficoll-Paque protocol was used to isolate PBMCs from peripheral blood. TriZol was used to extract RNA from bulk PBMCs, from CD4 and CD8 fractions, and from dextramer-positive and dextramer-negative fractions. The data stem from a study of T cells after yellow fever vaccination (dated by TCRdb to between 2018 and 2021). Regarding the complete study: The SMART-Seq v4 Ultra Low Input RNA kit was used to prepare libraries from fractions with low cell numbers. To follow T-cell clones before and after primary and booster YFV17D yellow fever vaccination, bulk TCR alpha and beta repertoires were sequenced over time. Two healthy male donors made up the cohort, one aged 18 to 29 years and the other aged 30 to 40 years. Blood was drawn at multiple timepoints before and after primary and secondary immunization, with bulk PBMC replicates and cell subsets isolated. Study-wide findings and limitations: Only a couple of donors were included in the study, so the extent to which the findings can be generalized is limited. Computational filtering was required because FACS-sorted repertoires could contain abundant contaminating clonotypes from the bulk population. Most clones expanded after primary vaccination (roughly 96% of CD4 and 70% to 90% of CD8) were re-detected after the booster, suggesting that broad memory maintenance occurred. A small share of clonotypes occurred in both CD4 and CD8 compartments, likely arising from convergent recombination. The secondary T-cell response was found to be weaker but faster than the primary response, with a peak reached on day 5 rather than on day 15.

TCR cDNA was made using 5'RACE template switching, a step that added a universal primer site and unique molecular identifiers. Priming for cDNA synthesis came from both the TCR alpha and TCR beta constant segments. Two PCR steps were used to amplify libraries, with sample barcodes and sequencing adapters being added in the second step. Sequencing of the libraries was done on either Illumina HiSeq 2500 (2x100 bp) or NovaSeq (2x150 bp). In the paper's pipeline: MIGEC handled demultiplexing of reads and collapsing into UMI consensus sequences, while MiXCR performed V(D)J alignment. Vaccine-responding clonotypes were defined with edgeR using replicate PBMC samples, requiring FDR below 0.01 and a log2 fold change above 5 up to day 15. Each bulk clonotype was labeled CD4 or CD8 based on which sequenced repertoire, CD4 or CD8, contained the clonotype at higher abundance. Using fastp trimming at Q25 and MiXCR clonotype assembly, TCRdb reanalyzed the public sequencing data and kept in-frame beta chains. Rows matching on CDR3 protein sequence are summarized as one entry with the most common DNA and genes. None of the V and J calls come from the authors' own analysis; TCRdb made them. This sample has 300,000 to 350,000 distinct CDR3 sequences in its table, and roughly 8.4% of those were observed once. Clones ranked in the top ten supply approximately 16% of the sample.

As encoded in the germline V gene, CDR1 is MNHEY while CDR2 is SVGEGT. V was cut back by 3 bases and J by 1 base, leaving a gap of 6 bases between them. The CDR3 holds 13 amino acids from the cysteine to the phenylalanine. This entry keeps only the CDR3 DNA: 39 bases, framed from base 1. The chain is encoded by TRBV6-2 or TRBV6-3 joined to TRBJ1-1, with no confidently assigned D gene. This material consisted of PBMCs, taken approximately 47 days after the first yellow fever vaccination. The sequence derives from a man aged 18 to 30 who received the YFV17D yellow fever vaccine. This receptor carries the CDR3 CASSYPGNTEAFF. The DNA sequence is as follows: TGTGCCAGCAGTTATCCGGGGAACACTGAAGCTTTCTTT.